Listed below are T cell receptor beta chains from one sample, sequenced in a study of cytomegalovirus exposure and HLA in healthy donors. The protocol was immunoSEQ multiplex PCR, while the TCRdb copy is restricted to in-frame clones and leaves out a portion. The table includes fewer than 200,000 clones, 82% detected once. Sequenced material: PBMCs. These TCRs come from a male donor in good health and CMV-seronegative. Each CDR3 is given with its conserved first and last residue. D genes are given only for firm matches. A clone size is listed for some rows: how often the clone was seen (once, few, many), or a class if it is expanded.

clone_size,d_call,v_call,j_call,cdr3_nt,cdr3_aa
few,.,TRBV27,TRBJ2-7,TGTGCCAGCAGTTTATCGGGAGCCTACGAGCAGTACTTC,CASSLSGAYEQYF
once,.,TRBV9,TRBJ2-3,TGTGCCAGCAGCGTGGAGGCCCATGGGGATACGCAGTATTTT,CASSVEAHGDTQYF
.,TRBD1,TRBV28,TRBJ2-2,TGTGCCAGCAGTTTATCACTCCCGGGACAGGGGGCCGGGGAGCTGTTTTTT,CASSLSLPGQGAGELFF
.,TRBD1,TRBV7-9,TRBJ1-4,TGTTCCAGCAGCTTAAGGTCCGGGACAGGGGGCCAAAAACTGTTTTTT,CSSSLRSGTGGQKLFF
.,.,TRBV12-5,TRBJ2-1,TGTGCTAGTGGTCCTAGCCGACAAAACTCCTACAATGAGCAGTTCTTC,CASGPSRQNSYNEQFF
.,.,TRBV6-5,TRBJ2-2,TGTGCCAGCAGTTTACAGAAACCCTACACCGGGGAGCTGTTTTTT,CASSLQKPYTGELFF
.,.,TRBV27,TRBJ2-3,TGTGCCAGCAGCCAAGGGGCCCTCACAGATACGCAGTATTTT,CASSQGALTDTQYF
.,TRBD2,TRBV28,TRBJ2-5,TGTGCCAGCAGGGGACTAGCGGGACTCAACATTTTTAAGGAGACCCAGTACTTC,CASRGLAGLNIFKETQYF
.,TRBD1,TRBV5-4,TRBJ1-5,TGTGCCAGCAGCTTGGGACAGGGGTTCAATCAGCCCCAGCATTTT,CASSLGQGFNQPQHF
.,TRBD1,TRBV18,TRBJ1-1,TGTGCCAGCTCACCGGGACAGGTCAACACTGAAGCTTTCTTT,CASSPGQVNTEAFF
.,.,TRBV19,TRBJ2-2,TGTGCCAGTAGTAAACTAGCGGGACAGGGCACCGGGGAGCTGTTTTTT,CASSKLAGQGTGELFF
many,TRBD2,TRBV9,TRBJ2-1,TGTGCCAGCAGCGGTTCACTAGCGGGGGTCCACTACAATGAGCAGTTCTTC,CASSGSLAGVHYNEQFF
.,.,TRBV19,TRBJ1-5,TGTGCCAGTAGTATTTCAGGGCTCAATCAGCCCCAGCATTTT,CASSISGLNQPQHF
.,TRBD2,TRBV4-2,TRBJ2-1,TGTGCCAGCAGCCAAGTCGTGGGACTAGCGGGAGGGGCCTACAATGAGCAGTTCTTC,CASSQVVGLAGGAYNEQFF
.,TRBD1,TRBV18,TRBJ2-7,TGTGCCAGCTCACCGGAATCCGAGGGGGCGCGCACCTACGAGCAGTACTTC,CASSPESEGARTYEQYF
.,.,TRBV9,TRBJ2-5,TGTGCCAGCAGCGTAGTCCCAGGGTTGGGAGAGACCCAGTACTTC,CASSVVPGLGETQYF
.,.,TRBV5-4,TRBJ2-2,TGTGCCAGCAGCACCACTCGTTCGGTCGCCGGGGAGCTGTTTTTT,CASSTTRSVAGELFF
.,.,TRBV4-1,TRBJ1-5,TGCGCCAGCAGCCAGGGGGGTATGACTAATCAGCCCCAGCATTTT,CASSQGGMTNQPQHF
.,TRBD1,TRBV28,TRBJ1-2,TGTGCCAGCAGTTTACCTACCGGACAGGGGGCTGGCTACACCTTC,CASSLPTGQGAGYTF
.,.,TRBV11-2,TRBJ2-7,TGTGCCAGTCTCGTCGCCGGGTTAAACGAGCAGTACTTC,CASLVAGLNEQYF
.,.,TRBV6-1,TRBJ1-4,TGTGCCATTAGACCGGGGGGCTATATTGAAAAACTGTTTTTT,CAIRPGGYIEKLFF
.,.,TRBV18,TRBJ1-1,TGTGCCAGCTCACCACCGAGTTCCCGGGATGAAGCTTTCTTT,CASSPPSSRDEAFF
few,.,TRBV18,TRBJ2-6,TGTGCCAGCTCACCGTCGGTGGTAGGGGCCAACGTCCTGACTTTC,CASSPSVVGANVLTF
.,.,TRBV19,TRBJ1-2,TGTGCCAGTAGTATAGAAGGGGCCTTATATGGCTACACCTTC,CASSIEGALYGYTF
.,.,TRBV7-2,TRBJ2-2,TGTGCCAGCAGGTCGGGGGGCCCGAACACCGGGGAGCTGTTTTTT,CASRSGGPNTGELFF
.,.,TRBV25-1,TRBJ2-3,TGTGCCAGCAGCCCGAGCCCTGCCCTCACAGATACGCAGTATTTT,CASSPSPALTDTQYF
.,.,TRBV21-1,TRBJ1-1,TGTGCCAGCAGCACGGGACAGGGATCTATTAGCACTGAAGCTTTCTTT,CASSTGQGSISTEAFF
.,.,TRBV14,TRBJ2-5,TGTGCCAGCAGCCAAGACGGAGTGAAGGAGACCCAGTACTTC,CASSQDGVKETQYF
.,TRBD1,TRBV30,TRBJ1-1,TGTGCCTGGAGTACCGGGACAGGGTACACTGAAGCTTTCTTT,CAWSTGTGYTEAFF
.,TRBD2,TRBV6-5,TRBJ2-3,TGTGCCAGCAGTTCGTTAGCGGGCCGAAGCACAGATACGCAGTATTTT,CASSSLAGRSTDTQYF
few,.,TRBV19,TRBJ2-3,TGTGCCACCACGGGCCTGACAGGCATCACAGATACGCAGTATTTT,CATTGLTGITDTQYF
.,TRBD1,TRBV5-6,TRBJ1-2,TGTGCCAGCAGCCACACTTTGGGACAGGCCTATGGCTACACCTTC,CASSHTLGQAYGYTF
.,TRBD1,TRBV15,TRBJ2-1,TGTGCCACCAGCAGGATGTCCGGGACAGCCTACAATGAGCAGTTCTTC,CATSRMSGTAYNEQFF
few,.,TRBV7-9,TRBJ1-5,TGTGCCAGCAGCTTAGCGGGGAGAAATCAGCCCCAGCATTTT,CASSLAGRNQPQHF
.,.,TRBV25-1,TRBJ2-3,TGTGCCAGCAGCCCCTCGGTTGTAGGGGGTCAAACAGATACGCAGTATTTT,CASSPSVVGGQTDTQYF
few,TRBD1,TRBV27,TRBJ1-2,TGTGCCAGCAGTTTGGGAACAGGGGGTTATTATGGCTACACCTTC,CASSLGTGGYYGYTF
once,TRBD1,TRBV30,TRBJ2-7,TGTGCCTGGATAGCAGGGGGCGGGTACGAGCAGTACTTC,CAWIAGGGYEQYF
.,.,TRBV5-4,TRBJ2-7,TGTGCCAGCAGCCTCCCAGGGGGACTGGCCTACGAGCAGTACTTC,CASSLPGGLAYEQYF
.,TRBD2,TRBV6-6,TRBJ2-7,TGTGCCAGCAGGGGACTAGCGGGGGGATCATACGAGCAGTACTTC,CASRGLAGGSYEQYF
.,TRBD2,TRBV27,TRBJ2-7,TGTGCCAGCAGCCCTGGACTAGCGGGATACGAGCAGTACTTC,CASSPGLAGYEQYF
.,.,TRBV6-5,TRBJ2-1,TGTGCCAGCAGTTCGAGTACCCGGAATGAGCAGTTCTTC,CASSSSTRNEQFF
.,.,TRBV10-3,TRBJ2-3,TGTGCCATCAGACCTAGCGACAGGGTGGATACGCAGTATTTT,CAIRPSDRVDTQYF
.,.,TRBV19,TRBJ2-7,TGTGCCTCGAGGCGGGCCAACTCCTACGAGCAGTACTTC,CASRRANSYEQYF
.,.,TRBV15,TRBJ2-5,TGTGCCACCAGCAGAGCCAGGGATGATACCCAGTACTTC,CATSRARDDTQYF
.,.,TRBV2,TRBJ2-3,TGTGCCAGCAGGATACTACAGAGGGTGACGACCACAGATACGCAGTATTTT,CASRILQRVTTTDTQYF
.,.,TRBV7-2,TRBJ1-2,TGTGCCAGCAGCTTCACAGGGTCCTATGGCTACACCTTC,CASSFTGSYGYTF
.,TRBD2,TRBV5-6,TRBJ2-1,TGTGCCAGCAGCTTTTGGGCGGGGGTGGCGAATGAGCAGTTCTTC,CASSFWAGVANEQFF
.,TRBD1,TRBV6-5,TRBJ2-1,TGTGCCAGCAGTTACGGTAGGGCAGGGGGCTACAATGAGCAGTTCTTC,CASSYGRAGGYNEQFF
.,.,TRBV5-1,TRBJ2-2,TGCGCCAGCAGCTTCGACAGGCCTCGAAGTAACACCGGGGAGCTGTTTTTT,CASSFDRPRSNTGELFF
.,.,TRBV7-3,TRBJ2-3,TGTGCCAGCAGTTTCGGTTTCGGGAGCCCAGATACGCAGTATTTT,CASSFGFGSPDTQYF
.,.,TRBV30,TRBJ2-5,TGTGCCTGGGCCGGGGCCTTCCTGGGGGGGACCCAGTACTTC,CAWAGAFLGGTQYF
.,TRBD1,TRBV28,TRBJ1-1,TGTGCCAGCAGTTTTAGCGGCAGGGGGCATAACACTGAAGCTTTCTTT,CASSFSGRGHNTEAFF